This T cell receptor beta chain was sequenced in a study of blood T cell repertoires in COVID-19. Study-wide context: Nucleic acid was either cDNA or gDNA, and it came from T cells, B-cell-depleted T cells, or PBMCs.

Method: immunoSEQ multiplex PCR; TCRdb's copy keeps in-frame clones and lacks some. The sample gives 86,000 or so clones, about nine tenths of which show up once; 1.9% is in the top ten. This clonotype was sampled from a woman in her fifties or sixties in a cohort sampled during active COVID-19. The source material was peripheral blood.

The CDR3 DNA sequence: TGTGCCAGCAGCTTAGAGGACAGAATGAACACTGAAGCTTTCTTT. Translation: CASSLEDRMNTEAFF. V is TRBV7-9 and J is TRBJ1-1; D is possibly TRBD1 (6 bases). Germline V gene lookup returns CDR1 SEHNR and CDR2 FQNEAQ (reference sequence). V was cut by 1 base and J by 0 bases, with 9 bases left in between. The CDR3 runs to 15 residues.